This TCR beta chain derives from a study of regulatory T cells in long-lasting Graves disease. The CDR3 consists of 16 residues. V lost 5 bases to trimming and J lost 1 base; unmatched junction nucleotides: 3. Germline loops: CDR1 SNHLY, CDR2 FYNNEI. There are many counts of this clonotype. The antigen is undetermined. Building the TCR beta libraries relied on iRepertoire HTBI primers, and CDR3 regions underwent Arm-PCR. TCRdb ran MiXCR on the multiplex PCR reads and lists one entry per CDR3 protein. The sample lists roughly 530,000 distinct CDR3 sequences; 16% were seen once. Study-level points and caveats: Only peripheral blood was studied, not thyroid tissue. Newly diagnosed Graves' patients had higher TCR diversity than persistent ones.

Documented time point: newly diagnosed GD, antithyroid drugs for less than 3 months. RNA isolated from PBMCs was used to make the TCR library. The same specimen was also included in a second study, on T cells in Graves' hyperthyroidism and ophthalmopathy. That study reports: HTBI primers drove first-round RT-PCR of the TCR CDR3. Ophthalmopathy got predicted by the model a median approximately six months before its onset.

The V and J genes are TRBV2 and TRBJ2-2; 11 bases fit TRBD2. The TCR comes from a woman aged 35-60 years with Graves disease. Here the sequenced sample was peripheral blood mononuclear cells (PBMCs), taken at new diagnosis, from a patient treated with antithyroid drugs. The CDR3 DNA is TGTGCCAGCAGTCCTACTAGCGGGGGGAACACCGGGGAGCTGTTTTTT. Protein product: CASSPTSGGNTGELFF. The full variable domain, its missing parts supplied by reference TRBV2 and TRBJ2-2, is EPEVTQTPSHQVTQMGQEVILRCVPISNHLYFYWYRQILGQKVEFLVSFYNNEISEKSEIFDDQFSVERPDGSNFTLKIRSTKLEDSAMYFCASSPTSGGNTGELFFGEGSRLTVL.